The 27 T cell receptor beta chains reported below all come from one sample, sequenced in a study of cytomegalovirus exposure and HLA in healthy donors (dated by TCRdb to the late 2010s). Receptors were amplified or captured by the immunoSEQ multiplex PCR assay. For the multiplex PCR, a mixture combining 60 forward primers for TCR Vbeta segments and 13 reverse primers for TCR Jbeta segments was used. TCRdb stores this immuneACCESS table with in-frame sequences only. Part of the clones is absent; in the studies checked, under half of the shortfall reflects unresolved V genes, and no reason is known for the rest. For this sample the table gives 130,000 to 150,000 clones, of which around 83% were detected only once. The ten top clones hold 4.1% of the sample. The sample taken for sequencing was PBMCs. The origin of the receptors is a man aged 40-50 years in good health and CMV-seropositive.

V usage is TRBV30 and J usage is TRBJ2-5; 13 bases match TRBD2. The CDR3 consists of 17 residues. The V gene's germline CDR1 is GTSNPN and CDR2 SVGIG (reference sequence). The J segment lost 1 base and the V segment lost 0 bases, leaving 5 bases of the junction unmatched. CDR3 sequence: CAWSVLRTSGSQETQYF. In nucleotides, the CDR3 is TGTGCCTGGAGTGTTCTCAGGACTAGCGGGAGCCAAGAGACCCAGTACTTC.

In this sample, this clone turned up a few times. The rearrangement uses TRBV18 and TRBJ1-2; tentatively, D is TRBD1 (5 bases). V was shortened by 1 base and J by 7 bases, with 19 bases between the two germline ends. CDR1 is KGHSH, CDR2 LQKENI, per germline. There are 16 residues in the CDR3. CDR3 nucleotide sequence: TGTGCCAGCTCACCACAAAACGTAGGGGTCGAGAGTGGCTACACCTTC. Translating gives CASSPQNVGVESGYTF.

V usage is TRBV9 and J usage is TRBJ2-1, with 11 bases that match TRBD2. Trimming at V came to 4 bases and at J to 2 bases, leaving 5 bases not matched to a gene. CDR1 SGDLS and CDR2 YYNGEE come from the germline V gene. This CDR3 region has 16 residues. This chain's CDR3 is CASSFGTSGTYNEQFF. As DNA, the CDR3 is TGTGCCAGCAGCTTTGGGACTAGCGGCACCTACAATGAGCAGTTCTTC.

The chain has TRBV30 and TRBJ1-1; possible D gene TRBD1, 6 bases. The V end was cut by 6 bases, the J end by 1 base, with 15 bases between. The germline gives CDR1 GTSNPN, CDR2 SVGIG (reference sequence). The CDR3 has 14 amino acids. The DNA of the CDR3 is TGTGCCTGCCTGGCCCGGGGACAGAACACTGAAGCTTTCTTT. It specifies CACLARGQNTEAFF.

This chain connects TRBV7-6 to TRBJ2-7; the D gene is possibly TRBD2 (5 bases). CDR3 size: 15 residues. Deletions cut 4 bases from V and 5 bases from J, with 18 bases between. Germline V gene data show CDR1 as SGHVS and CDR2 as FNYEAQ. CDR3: CASSSLRGSVHEQYF. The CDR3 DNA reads TGTGCCAGCAGCTCACTCCGGGGTTCAGTCCACGAGCAGTACTTC.

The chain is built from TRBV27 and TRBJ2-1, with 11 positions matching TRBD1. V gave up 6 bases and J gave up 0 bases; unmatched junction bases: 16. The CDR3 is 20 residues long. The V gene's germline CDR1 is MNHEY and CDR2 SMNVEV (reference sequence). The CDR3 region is CASRLLPGTGGFSSYNEQFF. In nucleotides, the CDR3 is TGTGCCAGCAGGCTTCTTCCCGGGACAGGGGGATTTAGCTCCTACAATGAGCAGTTCTTC.

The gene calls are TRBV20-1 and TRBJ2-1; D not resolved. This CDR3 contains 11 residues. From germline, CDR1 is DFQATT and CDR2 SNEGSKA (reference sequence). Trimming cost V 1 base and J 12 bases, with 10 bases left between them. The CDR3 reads CSARVLLGQFF. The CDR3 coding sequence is TGCAGTGCTAGAGTCCTCCTCGGGCAGTTCTTC.

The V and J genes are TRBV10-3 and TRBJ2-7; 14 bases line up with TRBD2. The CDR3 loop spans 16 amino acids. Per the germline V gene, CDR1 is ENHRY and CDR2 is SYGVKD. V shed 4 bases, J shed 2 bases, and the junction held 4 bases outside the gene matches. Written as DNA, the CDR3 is TGTGCCATCAGTGGACTAGCGGGAGGGCCTACCTACGAGCAGTACTTC. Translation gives CAISGLAGGPTYEQYF.

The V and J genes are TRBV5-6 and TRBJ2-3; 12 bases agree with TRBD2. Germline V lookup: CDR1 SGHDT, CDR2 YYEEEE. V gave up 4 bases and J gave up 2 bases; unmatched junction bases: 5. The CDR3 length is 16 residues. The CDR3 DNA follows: TGTGCCAGCAGCATAACTAGCGGGGGGACCACAGATACGCAGTATTTT. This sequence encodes CASSITSGGTTDTQYF. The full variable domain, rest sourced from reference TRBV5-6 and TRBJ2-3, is DAGVTQSPTHLIKTRGQQVTLRCSPKSGHDTVSWYQQALGQGPQFIFQYYEEEERQRGNFPDRFSGHQFPNYSSELNVNALLLGDSALYLCASSITSGGTTDTQYFGPGTRLTVL.

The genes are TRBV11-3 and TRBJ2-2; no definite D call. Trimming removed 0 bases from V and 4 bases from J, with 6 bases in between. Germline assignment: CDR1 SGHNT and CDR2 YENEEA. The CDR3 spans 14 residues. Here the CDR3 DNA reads TGTGCCAGCAGCTTAGAGCACACCACCGGGGAGCTGTTTTTT. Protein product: CASSLEHTTGELFF.

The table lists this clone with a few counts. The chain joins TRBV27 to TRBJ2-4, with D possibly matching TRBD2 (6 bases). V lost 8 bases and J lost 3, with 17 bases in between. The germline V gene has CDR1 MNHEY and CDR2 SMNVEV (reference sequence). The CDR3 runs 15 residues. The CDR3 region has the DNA TGTGCCAGCCTTGACTTGGCCGGGGGCAAAAACATTCAGTACTTC. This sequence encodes CASLDLAGGKNIQYF.

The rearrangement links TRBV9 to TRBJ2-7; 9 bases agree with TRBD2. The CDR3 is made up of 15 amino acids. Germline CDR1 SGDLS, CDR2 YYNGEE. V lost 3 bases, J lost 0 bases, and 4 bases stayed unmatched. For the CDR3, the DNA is TGTGCCAGCAGCGCGGCTAGCGGGGCCTCCTACGAGCAGTACTTC. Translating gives CASSAASGASYEQYF. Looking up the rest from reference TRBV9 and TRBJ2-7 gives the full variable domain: DSGVTQTPKHLITATGQRVTLRCSPRSGDLSVYWYQQSLDQGLQFLIQYYNGEERAKGNILERFSAQQFPDLHSELNLSSLELGDSALYFCASSAASGASYEQYFGPGTRLTVT.

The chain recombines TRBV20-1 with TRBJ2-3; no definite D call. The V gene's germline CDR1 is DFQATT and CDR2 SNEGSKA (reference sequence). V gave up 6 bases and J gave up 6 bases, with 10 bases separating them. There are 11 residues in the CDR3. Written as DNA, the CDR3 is TGCAGTGCCTCTAAAATGGATACGCAGTATTTT. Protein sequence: CSASKMDTQYF.

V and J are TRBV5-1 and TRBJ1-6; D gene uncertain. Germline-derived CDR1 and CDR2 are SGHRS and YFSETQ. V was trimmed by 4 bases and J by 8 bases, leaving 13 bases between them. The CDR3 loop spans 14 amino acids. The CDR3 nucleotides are TGCGCCAGCAGCCCGGGAACGGTAGATTCACCCCTCCACTTT. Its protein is CASSPGTVDSPLHF.

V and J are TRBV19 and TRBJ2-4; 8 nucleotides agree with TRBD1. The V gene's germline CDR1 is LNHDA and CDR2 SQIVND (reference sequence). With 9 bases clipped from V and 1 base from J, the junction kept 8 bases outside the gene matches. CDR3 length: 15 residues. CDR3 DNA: TGTGCCAGCCGCTTGGACAGGGCGGCCAAAAACATTCAGTACTTC. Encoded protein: CASRLDRAAKNIQYF.

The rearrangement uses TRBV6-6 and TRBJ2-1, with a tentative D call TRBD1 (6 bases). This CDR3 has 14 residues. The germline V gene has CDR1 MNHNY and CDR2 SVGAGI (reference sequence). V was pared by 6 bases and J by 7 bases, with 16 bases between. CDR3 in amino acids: CASRYLDSLNEQFF. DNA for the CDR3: TGTGCCAGCAGATACCTGGACAGTTTAAATGAGCAGTTCTTC.

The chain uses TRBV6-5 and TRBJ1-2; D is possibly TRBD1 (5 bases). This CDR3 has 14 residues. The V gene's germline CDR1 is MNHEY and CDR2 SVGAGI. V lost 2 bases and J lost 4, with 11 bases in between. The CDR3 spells CASSYGQGSYGYTF. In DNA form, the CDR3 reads TGTGCCAGCAGTTACGGTCAGGGATCCTATGGCTACACCTTC.

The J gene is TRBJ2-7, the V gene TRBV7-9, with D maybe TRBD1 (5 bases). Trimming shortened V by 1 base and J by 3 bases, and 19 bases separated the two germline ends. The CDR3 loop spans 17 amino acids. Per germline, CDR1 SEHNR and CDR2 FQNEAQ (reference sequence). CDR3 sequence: CASSLGGDSHVDYEQYF. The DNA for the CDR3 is TGTGCCAGCAGCTTAGGGGGCGACAGCCATGTAGACTACGAGCAGTACTTC.

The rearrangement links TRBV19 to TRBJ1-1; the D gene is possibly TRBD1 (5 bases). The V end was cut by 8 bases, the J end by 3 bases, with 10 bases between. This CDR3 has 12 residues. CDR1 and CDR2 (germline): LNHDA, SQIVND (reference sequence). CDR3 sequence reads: CASGQSHTEAFF. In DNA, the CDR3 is TGTGCCAGTGGACAATCCCACACTGAAGCTTTCTTT.

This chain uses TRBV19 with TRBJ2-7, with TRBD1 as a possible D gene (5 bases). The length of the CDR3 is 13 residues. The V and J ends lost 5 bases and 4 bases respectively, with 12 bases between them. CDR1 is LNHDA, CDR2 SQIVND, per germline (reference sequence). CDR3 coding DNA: TGTGCCAGTAGTTTGGCCCAGGGATACGAGCAGTACTTC. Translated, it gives CASSLAQGYEQYF.

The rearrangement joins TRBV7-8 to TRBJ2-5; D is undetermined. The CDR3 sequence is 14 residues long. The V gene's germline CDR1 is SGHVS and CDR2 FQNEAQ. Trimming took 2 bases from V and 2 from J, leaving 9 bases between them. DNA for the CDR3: TGTGCCAGCAGCTTAAACAGTAAACAAGAGACCCAGTACTTC. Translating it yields CASSLNSKQETQYF. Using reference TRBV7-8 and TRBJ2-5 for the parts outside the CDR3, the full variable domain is GAGVSQSPRYKVAKRGQDVALRCDPISGHVSLFWYQQALGQGPEFLTYFQNEAQLDKSGLPSDRFFAERPEGSVSTLKIQRTQQEDSAVYLCASSLNSKQETQYFGPGTRLLVL.

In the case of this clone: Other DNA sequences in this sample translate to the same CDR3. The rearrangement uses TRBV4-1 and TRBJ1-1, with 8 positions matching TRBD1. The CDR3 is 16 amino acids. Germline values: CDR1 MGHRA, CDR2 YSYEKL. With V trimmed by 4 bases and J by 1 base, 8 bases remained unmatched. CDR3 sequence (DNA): TGCGCCAGCAGCCCCAGGCAGGGGGCGAGGAACACTGAAGCTTTCTTT. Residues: CASSPRQGARNTEAFF.

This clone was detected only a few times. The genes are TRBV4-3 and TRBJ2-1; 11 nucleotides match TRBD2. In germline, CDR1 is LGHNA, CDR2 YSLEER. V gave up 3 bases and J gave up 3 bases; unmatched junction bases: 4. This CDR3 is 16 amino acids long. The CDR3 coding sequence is TGCGCCAGCAGCCAGGCTAGCGGGGGGATCTACAATGAGCAGTTCTTC. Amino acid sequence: CASSQASGGIYNEQFF.

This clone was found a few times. The CDR3 is CASSERGTGKTEAFF. The CDR3 DNA follows: TGTGCCAGCAGTGAAAGGGGGACAGGGAAGACTGAAGCTTTCTTT. The chain has TRBV6-1 and TRBJ1-1, with 9 bases identical to TRBD1. Per germline, CDR1 MNHNS and CDR2 SASEGT. V trimming: 2 bases; J trimming: 5 bases; junction bases outside the gene matches: 6. The CDR3 extends over 15 amino acids.

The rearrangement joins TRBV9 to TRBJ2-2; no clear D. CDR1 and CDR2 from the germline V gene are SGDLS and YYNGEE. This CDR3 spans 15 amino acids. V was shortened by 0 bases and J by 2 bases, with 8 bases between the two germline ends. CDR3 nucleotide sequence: TGTGCCAGCAGCGTAGAGGTTAGCAACACCGGGGAGCTGTTTTTT. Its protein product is CASSVEVSNTGELFF.

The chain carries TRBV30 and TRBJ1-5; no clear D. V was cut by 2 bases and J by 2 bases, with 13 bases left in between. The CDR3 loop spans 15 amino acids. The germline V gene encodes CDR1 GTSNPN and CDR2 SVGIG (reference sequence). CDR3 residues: CAWSKKEAGNQPQHF. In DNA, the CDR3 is TGTGCCTGGAGTAAAAAGGAGGCAGGCAATCAGCCCCAGCATTTT.

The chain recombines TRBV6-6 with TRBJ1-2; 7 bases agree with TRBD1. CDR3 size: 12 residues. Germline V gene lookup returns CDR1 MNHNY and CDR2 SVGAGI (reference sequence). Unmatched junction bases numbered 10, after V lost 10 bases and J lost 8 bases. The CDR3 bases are TGTGCCACCCGGACAGGATCCTCCGGCTACACCTTC. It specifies CATRTGSSGYTF.